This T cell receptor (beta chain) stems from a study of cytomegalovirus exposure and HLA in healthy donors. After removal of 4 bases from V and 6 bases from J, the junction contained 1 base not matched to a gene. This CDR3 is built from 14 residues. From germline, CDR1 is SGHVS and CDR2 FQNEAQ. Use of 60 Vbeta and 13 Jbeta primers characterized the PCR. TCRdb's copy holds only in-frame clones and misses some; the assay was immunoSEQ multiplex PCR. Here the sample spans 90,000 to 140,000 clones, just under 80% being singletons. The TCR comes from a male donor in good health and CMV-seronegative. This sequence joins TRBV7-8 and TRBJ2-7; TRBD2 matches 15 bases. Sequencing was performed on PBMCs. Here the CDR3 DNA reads TGTGCCAGCAGCTCGGGACTAGCGGGAGGCGAGCAGTACTTC. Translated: CASSSGLAGGEQYF. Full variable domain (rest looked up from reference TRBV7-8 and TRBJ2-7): GAGVSQSPRYKVAKRGQDVALRCDPISGHVSLFWYQQALGQGPEFLTYFQNEAQLDKSGLPSDRFFAERPEGSVSTLKIQRTQQEDSAVYLCASSSGLAGGEQYFGPGTRLTVT.